A selection of T cell receptor beta chains follows, all from one sample in a study of identical twins. Each CDR3 protein gets one entry after TCRdb re-called the 5' RACE reads with MiXCR. The table records about 210,000 distinct CDR3 sequences, roughly a tenth of them present only once. Material: memory (CD45RO+) T cells sorted from blood. All receptors derive from a woman aged 18-29 years in good health. Both conserved end residues are part of each CDR3. Each record gives: V gene, clone size, J gene, D gene, CDR3 DNA, CDR3 protein. The D gene is left open where the match is weak. Only some rows state a clone size, as once, few, many or a class for expanded clones.

V: TRBV7-9; size: few; J: TRBJ2-5; D: TRBD1; DNA: TGTGCCAGCAGAGAATCTTACAGGGGGTCTAAAGAGACCCAGTACTTC; CDR3: CASRESYRGSKETQYF
V: TRBV4-3; size: many; J: TRBJ2-2; D: -; DNA: TGCGCCAGCAGCCAAGATTCTCAGTCCCCCGGGGAGCTGTTTTTT; CDR3: CASSQDSQSPGELFF
V: TRBV5-4; size: many; J: TRBJ2-2; D: -; DNA: TGTGCCAGCAGCTTCCGCGGGGAGCTGTTTTTT; CDR3: CASSFRGELFF
V: TRBV12-3/TRBV12-4; size: -; J: TRBJ2-5; D: TRBD1; DNA: TGTGCCAGCAGCCGCGGACAGGGCGGTGGAGAGACCCAGTACTTC; CDR3: CASSRGQGGGETQYF
V: TRBV29-1; size: -; J: TRBJ2-7; D: -; DNA: TGCAGCGCCAAGAGGGGGGACGAGCAGTACTTC; CDR3: CSAKRGDEQYF
V: TRBV20-1; size: few; J: TRBJ2-7; D: TRBD1; DNA: TGCAGTGCTAGTACAGGGGGCAAATACGAGCAGTACTTC; CDR3: CSASTGGKYEQYF
V: TRBV7-9; size: few; J: TRBJ1-1; D: -; DNA: TGTGCCAGCAGCTCCCTGGACAGAAACACTGAAGCTTTCTTT; CDR3: CASSSLDRNTEAFF
V: TRBV4-1; size: -; J: TRBJ1-4; D: -; DNA: TGCGCCAGCAGCCGGCGACAGTTAGCTAATGAAAAACTGTTTTTT; CDR3: CASSRRQLANEKLFF
V: TRBV29-1; size: many; J: TRBJ1-2; D: -; DNA: TGCAGCGTTGGACTGAATCGCCCGGTCGGCTATGGCTACACCTTC; CDR3: CSVGLNRPVGYGYTF
V: TRBV11-2; size: -; J: TRBJ2-5; D: TRBD2; DNA: TGTGCCAGCAGGCGACTAGCGGGGGGTATGCAGACCCAGTACTTC; CDR3: CASRRLAGGMQTQYF
V: TRBV4-2; size: -; J: TRBJ1-4; D: -; DNA: TGTGCCAGCAGCCAAGGCTTGGGGGCTCTTGATGAAAAACTGTTTTTT; CDR3: CASSQGLGALDEKLFF
V: TRBV18; size: few; J: TRBJ2-7; D: -; DNA: TGTGCCAGCTCACCCATTGGGATCTCCTACGAGCAGTACTTC; CDR3: CASSPIGISYEQYF